This is a list of T cell receptor beta chains from one sample in a study of the immune and genomic landscape of osteosarcoma. The table came from immunoSEQ multiplex PCR; TCRdb's copy has only in-frame clones and leaves some out. The sample consists of more than 4,000 clones, about three quarters of them appearing once. The sequenced material came from osteosarcoma tumor tissue from the lung. These receptors all stem from a human donor with osteosarcoma. Each CDR3 is given with its conserved first and last residue. Fields, in order: J gene, D gene, V gene, clone size, CDR3 protein, CDR3 DNA. The D gene is left open where the match is weak. Clone sizes are given selectively: once, few, many, or a class where the clone is expanded.

>TRBJ2-2|TRBD2|TRBV4-3|few
CASSRLTSGSASGELFF
TGCGCCAGCAGCCGCCTGACTAGCGGGAGCGCGTCCGGGGAGCTGTTTTTT
>TRBJ2-1|TRBD1|TRBV4-2|-
CASSQQAGQGHNEQFF
TGTGCCAGCAGCCAACAGGCGGGACAGGGGCACAATGAGCAGTTCTTC
>TRBJ1-3|TRBD1|TRBV27|few
CASTEQGQGAWHSGNTIYF
TGTGCCAGCACCGAACAGGGACAGGGAGCTTGGCACTCTGGAAACACCATATATTTT
>TRBJ1-5|-|TRBV10-1|-
CAALREIIITFSNQPQHF
TGCGCCGCCCTTCGGGAGATAATCATAACATTTAGCAATCAGCCCCAGCATTTT
>TRBJ2-3|-|TRBV5-4|-
CASSFPGPGPDTQYF
TGTGCCAGCAGCTTCCCAGGGCCGGGCCCAGATACGCAGTATTTT
>TRBJ1-3|TRBD1|TRBV7-9|-
CASLPGGAAGNTIYF
TGTGCCAGCCTCCCAGGGGGCGCGGCTGGAAACACCATATATTTT
>TRBJ2-3|-|TRBV30|-
CAWSHPDTQYF
TGTGCCTGGAGTCATCCGGATACGCAGTATTTT
>TRBJ2-3|-|TRBV7-2|-
CASSFWQGGADTQYF
TGTGCCAGCAGCTTTTGGCAGGGTGGGGCAGATACGCAGTATTTT
>TRBJ2-3|TRBD2|TRBV4-2|-
CASSPLAGTSGGSTDTQYF
TGTGCCAGCAGCCCCCTAGCCGGGACTAGCGGGGGTTCCACAGATACGCAGTATTTT
>TRBJ2-2|-|TRBV30|-
CAWSLPRGTGELFF
TGTGCCTGGAGTCTCCCCCGCGGCACCGGGGAGCTGTTTTTT
>TRBJ1-2|-|TRBV7-8|-
CASSLASAGVGTYYGYTF
TGTGCCAGCAGCTTAGCATCGGCGGGGGTTGGGACGTACTATGGCTACACCTTC
>TRBJ1-2|TRBD1|TRBV9|-
CASSAWPPHRGGYGYTF
TGTGCCAGCAGCGCCTGGCCCCCCCACAGGGGCGGCTATGGCTACACCTTC